This entry lists 8 T cell receptor beta chains sequenced from one sample in a study of PD-1 blockade in mismatch repair-deficient tumors. Sample time point: roughly 10-day in vitro stimulation with candidate neoantigen peptide 3. What these receptors recognize is not known. Assay: immunoSEQ multiplex PCR; the TCRdb copy retains only in-frame clones and omits some. The sample holds approximately 10,000 clones, approximately 90% seen once. The source material was cells cultured in vitro, sampled from a patient treated with pembrolizumab. Source of these receptors: an adult with mismatch repair-deficient cancer.

The rearrangement joins TRBV6-5 to TRBJ2-5, with D possibly being TRBD2 (5 bases). This CDR3 is 14 amino acids long. From germline, CDR1 is MNHEY and CDR2 SVGAGI. The ends were cut back, 2 bases at V and 3 bases at J, with 10 bases in the middle. CDR3 region: CASSYERRKETQYF. The CDR3 DNA follows: TGTGCCAGCAGTTACGAGCGGAGGAAAGAGACCCAGTACTTC.

V usage is TRBV30 and J usage is TRBJ2-3; D is unresolved. CDR3 length equals 14 residues. Germline CDR1 reads GTSNPN; CDR2 reads SVGIG (reference sequence). V lost 2 bases, J lost 2 bases, and 11 bases lay in between. In DNA, the CDR3 is TGTGCCTGGAGTCCCGGACGTCACACAGATACGCAGTATTTT. Translated, it gives CAWSPGRHTDTQYF.

The rearrangement uses TRBV11-3 and TRBJ1-2; 7 bases are shared with TRBD1. Per the germline V gene, CDR1 is SGHNT and CDR2 is YENEEA. The ends lost 0 bases at V and 5 bases at J; junction bases unmatched: 6. The CDR3 has 15 residues. CDR3 residues: CASSLEEGGQYGYTF. CDR3 sequence (DNA): TGTGCCAGCAGCTTAGAAGAAGGGGGCCAGTATGGCTACACCTTC.

This clone was detected a few times. The V gene is TRBV7-2, the J gene TRBJ1-2; perhaps TRBD1 as D (5 bases). Germline lookup yields CDR1 SGHTA and CDR2 FQGNSA. CDR3 length: 15 residues. V lost 0 bases and J lost 0, with 8 bases in between. CDR3 nucleotides: TGTGCCAGCAGCTTAGCGGCGACAGCTAACTATGGCTACACCTTC. Its protein product is CASSLAATANYGYTF.

CDR3 residues: CASSASTGTKNIQYF. The CDR3, as DNA: TGCGCCAGCAGCGCCTCGACAGGGACCAAAAACATTCAGTACTTC. This chain joins TRBV5-1 and TRBJ2-4; 7 nucleotides agree with TRBD1. The CDR3 covers 15 residues. CDR1 is SGHRS, CDR2 YFSETQ, per germline. V lost 4 bases and J lost 2; bases outside the gene matches: 6.

The chain carries TRBV6-1 and TRBJ1-5, with D unclear. Germline V CDR1 and CDR2: MNHNS, SASEGT. The V end lost 0 bases, the J end lost 2 bases, and 11 bases lay between the germline ends. The CDR3 is made up of 16 amino acids. The CDR3 nucleotides are TGTGCCAGCAGTGAAGCCGAAGGAGGTGGCAATCAGCCCCAGCATTTT. It yields the protein CASSEAEGGGNQPQHF.

For the CDR3, the DNA is TGCGCCAGCAGCCAAGTTCGAGCCTCCACCTACGAGCAGTACTTC. It translates to CASSQVRASTYEQYF. This chain uses TRBV4-1 with TRBJ2-7, with D unresolved. Trimming removed 1 base at V and 2 bases at J, with 12 bases between. The CDR3 is 15 residues long. Germline V gene lookup returns CDR1 MGHRA and CDR2 YSYEKL.

This clone occurred once. V gene TRBV5-1 combines with J gene TRBJ2-3; TRBD1 might be the D (6 bases). The germline V gene has CDR1 SGHRS and CDR2 YFSETQ. The V gene lost 4 bases and the J gene lost 2 bases, with 11 bases spanning the gap. The CDR3 consists of 14 residues. CDR3 DNA: TGCGCCAGCAGCGCAGGGGTAGCCACAGATACGCAGTATTTT. It translates to CASSAGVATDTQYF.